Detailed here is one T cell receptor beta chain. This record belongs to a study of shared clonotypes between healthy human individuals. Original analysis: Quality scores were absent from the junction-only immunoSEQ sequences, so filtering differed. Profiled with immunoSEQ multiplex PCR; TCRdb holds only in-frame clones, not every one. For V, J and clone size, that table is used; D and trimming come from the DNA. The repertoire holds some 320,000 clones, with 87% as singletons. The CDR3 is made up of 13 amino acids. V lost 1 base and J 9 bases, leaving 7 bases between the germline ends. Per the germline V gene, CDR1 is SGHDN and CDR2 is FVKESK.

The sample comprised memory CD8+ T cells sorted from blood. The sample's subset: CD45RO+ cells pooled with CCR7-negative TemRA cells. V usage is TRBV14 and J usage is TRBJ1-6; D remains ambiguous. This receptor was identified in a man aged 18 to 29 in good health. The CDR3 bases are TGTGCCAGCAGCCAAGTCGGGTTTTCACCCCTCCACTTT. Protein sequence: CASSQVGFSPLHF.